This T cell receptor (beta chain) came from a study of Ad26.COV2.S vaccination and SARS-CoV-2 variants. In the study overall: The vaccine Ad26.COV2.S was put into the muscle once, or twice with 56 days between. General study points: Vaccine and placebo recipients had similar non-spike TCR breadth.

Profiling relied on immunoSEQ multiplex PCR, and the TCRdb table lists in-frame clones only, not all of them. The data show 300,000 to 400,000 clones, with 80% to 90% seen just once and approximately 3.6% held by the top ten. In the case of this clone: Antigen unknown.

The treatment was: roughly 20 received Ad26.COV2.S at low or high dose, single or two shots; several received placebo; per-sample allocation not given. Sample collection was performed on day 63 after the first vaccine or placebo injection. The CDR3 consists of 15 residues. The germline V and J ends were trimmed by 4 bases and 0 bases, with 14 bases remaining between them. Germline CDR1 and CDR2: SGHRS and YFSETQ. This sequence originates from a person between 18 and 60 years old who received the Ad26.COV2.S COVID-19 vaccine or a placebo. The source was peripheral blood, collected in a trial of Ad26.COV2.S vaccine versus placebo. This chain uses TRBV5-1 with TRBJ2-7; possible D gene TRBD2, 7 bases. CDR3 residues: CASSPGGGDSYEQYF. CDR3 DNA sequence: TGCGCCAGCAGCCCTGGGGGGGGCGACTCCTACGAGCAGTACTTC.